One sample yielded the 10 T cell receptor beta chains listed below, sequenced in a study of blood T cell repertoires in COVID-19 (dated by TCRdb to the early 2020s). The library was generated by the immunoSEQ multiplex PCR assay. Sourced from immuneACCESS, this table was stored by TCRdb with only in-frame sequences that have V and J called. A share of the clones is absent; for the studies checked, an unresolved V gene accounts for under half, and the remainder has no known explanation. In this sample the table shows about 230,000 clones, 70% to 90% of which occur a single time. Clones ranked in the top ten supply approximately 2.6% of the sample. The source material was peripheral blood. Receptors were obtained from a woman aged 70-85 years with active or convalescent COVID-19.

The J gene is TRBJ1-1, the V gene TRBV15; D might be TRBD1 (6 bases). The CDR3 is 13 amino acids. Germline assignment: CDR1 LNHNV and CDR2 YYDKDF (reference sequence). V shed 6 bases and J shed 4 bases, with 12 bases lying between them. CDR3 DNA: TGTGCCACCAGATACAGGGTCAGCACTGAAGCTTTCTTT. Translated: CATRYRVSTEAFF.

The chain is built from TRBV2 and TRBJ1-1; possibly TRBD1 for D (5 bases). The CDR3 runs 13 residues. Trimming took off 4 bases at V and 2 bases at J, with 8 bases between the two ends. Germline V gene data show CDR1 as SNHLY and CDR2 as FYNNEI. The CDR3 sequence: CASSVDSNTEAFF. The CDR3 coding sequence is TGTGCCAGCAGTGTTGACAGTAACACTGAAGCTTTCTTT.

This clone was counted a single time. The chain carries TRBV2 and TRBJ2-2; 8 bases fit TRBD1. The junction had 6 bases not matched to a gene; V was cut back by 7 bases and J by 5 bases. CDR1 is SNHLY, CDR2 FYNNEI, per germline. This CDR3 has 14 residues. Written as DNA, the CDR3 is TGTGCCAGCACCGGACAGGGACGAACCGGGGAGCTGTTTTTT. Its protein product is CASTGQGRTGELFF.

This rearrangement joins TRBV7-3 to TRBJ1-2; D is possibly TRBD1 (5 bases). Germline CDR1 reads SGHTA; CDR2 reads FQGTGA. V gave up 1 base and J gave up 7 bases, with 10 bases separating them. This CDR3 is built from 13 residues. The CDR3 nucleotides read TGTGCCAGCAGCTTAAACCAGGGAAGTGGCTACACCTTC. It is translated as CASSLNQGSGYTF.

The chain employs TRBV5-6 and TRBJ1-4, with 8 bases matching TRBD1. This CDR3 is 15 amino acids long. V shed 2 bases, J shed 6 bases, and the junction held 6 bases outside the gene matches. Germline lookup yields CDR1 SGHDT and CDR2 YYEEEE. For the CDR3, the DNA is TGTGCCAGCAGCTTCGGAGCGGACAGGGATGAAAAACTGTTTTTT. It encodes CASSFGADRDEKLFF.

This sequence joins TRBV6-4 and TRBJ2-5; D ambiguous. In germline, CDR1 is MRHNA, CDR2 SNTAGT. The CDR3 has 13 residues. V was pared by 6 bases and J by 5 bases, with 13 bases between. CDR3 sequence (DNA): TGTGCCAGCAGCCGCGGCCCATGGGAGACCCAGTACTTC. It is translated as CASSRGPWETQYF.

This chain uses TRBV20-1 with TRBJ2-7; D call uncertain. The CDR3 is 10 amino acids. CDR1 and CDR2 (germline): DFQATT, SNEGSKA (reference sequence). Trimming cost V 3 bases and J 4 bases, with 4 bases left between them. Here the CDR3 reads CSASRYEQYF. The CDR3 DNA follows: TGCAGTGCTAGCAGGTACGAGCAGTACTTC.

The chain carries TRBV7-2 and TRBJ1-2, with a possible D match to TRBD1 (6 bases). Trimming took off 6 bases at V and 4 bases at J, with 15 bases between the two ends. Germline CDR1 reads SGHTA; CDR2 reads FQGNSA. This CDR3 is 14 amino acids long. CDR3 residues: CASRTNTGIYGYTF. CDR3 DNA sequence: TGTGCCAGCAGGACAAACACAGGGATCTATGGCTACACCTTC.

CDR3 in DNA: TGCGCCAGCAGCTGGGGGACAGGGGGCGAGCTAGGTGGCTACACCTTC. This codes for CASSWGTGGELGGYTF. V and J are TRBV5-1 and TRBJ1-2, with 12 bases that match TRBD1. This CDR3 comprises 16 residues. CDR1 and CDR2 (germline): SGHRS, YFSETQ. V lost 3 bases and J lost 7; bases outside the gene matches: 10.

V gene TRBV5-1 combines with J gene TRBJ2-5, with 11 bases that match TRBD2. This CDR3 region has 14 residues. V shed 6 bases, J shed 5 bases, and the junction held 6 bases outside the gene matches. From germline, CDR1 is SGHRS and CDR2 YFSETQ. The CDR3 is CASKASGGQETQYF. The CDR3 DNA reads as TGCGCCAGCAAGGCTAGCGGGGGGCAGGAGACCCAGTACTTC.